The 18 T cell receptor beta chains given below trace back to one sample, sequenced in a study of T cells in lung cancer brain metastases. The method was immunoSEQ multiplex PCR; TCRdb's version includes in-frame clones alone and lacks a portion of them. Of about 7,000 clones detected, roughly 85% appear once; the ten largest clones hold 4.9%. Material for sequencing was tumor tissue from the primary lung tumor. The receptors here all came from a man aged 50 to 60 with non-small cell lung cancer.

The chain joins TRBV15 to TRBJ2-4; a weak D match, TRBD2 (6 bases). This CDR3 is 18 amino acids long. Germline lookup yields CDR1 LNHNV and CDR2 YYDKDF (reference sequence). V was shortened by 2 bases and J by 0 bases, with 17 bases between the two germline ends. The CDR3 loop reads CATSRIHVQGLAKNIQYF. DNA for the CDR3: TGTGCCACCAGCAGAATCCACGTTCAGGGACTAGCCAAAAACATTCAGTACTTC.

The chain recombines TRBV10-2 with TRBJ2-7, with 9 bases lining up with TRBD1. This CDR3 region has 16 residues. V shed 8 bases, J shed 0 bases, and the junction held 11 bases outside the gene matches. Germline CDR1 WSHSY, CDR2 SAAADI. CDR3 loop: CASHDPGQGSSYEQYF. In DNA form, the CDR3 reads TGCGCCAGCCACGACCCGGGACAGGGAAGCTCCTACGAGCAGTACTTC.

V usage is TRBV6-1 and J usage is TRBJ1-2; D is unresolved. The CDR3 loop spans 14 amino acids. V was pared by 5 bases and J by 8 bases, with 18 bases between. The germline V gene encodes CDR1 MNHNS and CDR2 SASEGT. The CDR3 DNA is TGTGCCAGCAGTAGCCGTATCCCCCGAAGGGGCTACACCTTC. Protein product: CASSSRIPRRGYTF.

The chain couples TRBV5-1 to TRBJ2-2, with D possibly being TRBD2 (5 bases). V dropped 6 bases and J dropped 6 bases, with 12 bases sitting between them. The CDR3 length is 13 residues. Germline V gene sequence: CDR1 SGHRS, CDR2 YFSETQ. The CDR3 spells CASNEGVAGELFF. CDR3 in DNA: TGCGCCAGCAACGAGGGAGTGGCCGGGGAGCTGTTTTTT.

In this sample, this clone turned up once. This chain links TRBV6-1 with TRBJ1-5, with 9 bases matching TRBD1. This CDR3 spans 15 amino acids. Germline CDR1 is MNHNS and CDR2 is SASEGT. V was pared by 6 bases and J by 7 bases, with 10 bases of the junction left unmatched. In DNA form, the CDR3 reads TGTGCCAGCAGGGCGGGACAGGGAAGGGAACAGCCCCAGCATTTT. This sequence encodes CASRAGQGREQPQHF.

This clone is deemed large (0.1 to 1%). The CDR3 sequence: CASSPRTKGGCNEKLFF. The CDR3 nucleotides are TGCGCCAGCAGTCCACGAACCAAGGGAGGATGTAATGAAAAACTGTTTTTT. The genes are TRBV23-1 and TRBJ1-4; D is unclear. TRBV23-1 carries the ORF label, with uncertain function. Trimming removed 4 bases from V and 4 bases from J, with 19 bases in between. The CDR3 is 17 residues long.

The chain is built from TRBV6-1 and TRBJ1-2, with D perhaps matching TRBD1 (5 bases). Germline V gene lookup returns CDR1 MNHNS and CDR2 SASEGT. The V gene lost 1 base and the J gene lost 4 bases, with 19 bases spanning the gap. CDR3 length: 17 residues. As DNA, the CDR3 is TGTGCCAGCAGTGAAGACCAGTGGGACCGAACATCCTATGGCTACACCTTC. Its protein is CASSEDQWDRTSYGYTF.

The V call is TRBV4-2, the J call TRBJ1-4; a possible D gene is TRBD1 (6 bases). The CDR3 has 16 amino acids. The V gene lost 0 bases and the J gene lost 5 bases, with 13 bases spanning the gap. The germline V gene encodes CDR1 LGHNA and CDR2 YNFKEQ. The CDR3 region has the DNA TGTGCCAGCAGCCAAGATAAAAGGAGGGGGAATGAAAAACTGTTTTTT. It codes for CASSQDKRRGNEKLFF.

This clone showed up just once. The chain combines TRBV5-1 with TRBJ1-3; D unresolved. The V end was cut by 4 bases, the J end by 0 bases, with 17 bases between. Germline V lookup: CDR1 SGHRS, CDR2 YFSETQ. The CDR3 is made up of 17 amino acids. The CDR3 sequence: CASSKTSSADSGNTIYF. The CDR3 nucleotides read TGCGCCAGCAGCAAGACCTCTTCCGCCGACTCTGGAAACACCATATATTTT.

The V call is TRBV18, the J call TRBJ1-2; 9 bases are shared with TRBD1. The CDR3 is made up of 14 amino acids. V lost 6 bases, J lost 6 bases, and 8 bases stayed unmatched. From germline, CDR1 is KGHSH and CDR2 LQKENI. CDR3 residues: CASSGQGTGDGYTF. The CDR3 DNA follows: TGTGCCAGCTCGGGACAGGGTACGGGAGATGGCTACACCTTC.

This rearrangement joins TRBV11-2 to TRBJ2-5; 7 bases line up with TRBD1. This CDR3 is built from 16 residues. V lost 1 base, J lost 1 base, and 6 bases stayed unmatched. CDR1 is SGHAT, CDR2 FQNNGV, per germline. CDR3 protein: CASSLVGTVLQETQYF. The CDR3 nucleotides are TGTGCCAGCAGCTTAGTCGGGACAGTCCTCCAAGAGACCCAGTACTTC.

The chain employs TRBV4-3 and TRBJ2-7; 9 bases align to TRBD1. Germline CDR1 LGHNA, CDR2 YSLEER. This CDR3 is 15 amino acids long. Unmatched junction bases numbered 8, after V lost 4 bases and J lost 4 bases. The CDR3 coding sequence is TGCGCCAGCAGCCTGGGGACAGGGTGGGATTACGAGCAGTACTTC. It specifies CASSLGTGWDYEQYF.

V usage is TRBV9 and J usage is TRBJ1-1, with D perhaps matching TRBD1 (5 bases). With 4 bases removed from V and 1 base from J, the gap between germline ends came to 11 bases. CDR3 size: 14 residues. Germline CDR1 reads SGDLS; CDR2 reads YYNGEE. This CDR3 reads CASSPLTGNTEAFF. The CDR3 DNA sequence: TGTGCCAGCAGCCCACTAACAGGGAACACTGAAGCTTTCTTT.

The chain carries TRBV19 and TRBJ1-1; D might be TRBD1 (6 bases). CDR3 size: 15 residues. CDR1 and CDR2 (germline): LNHDA, SQIVND (reference sequence). With 7 bases removed from V and 0 bases from J, the gap between germline ends came to 15 bases. This chain's CDR3 is CASTQHGQLNTEAFF. The CDR3 DNA follows: TGTGCCAGTACCCAGCATGGACAGCTGAACACTGAAGCTTTCTTT.

V gene TRBV19 combines with J gene TRBJ1-1; no clear D gene. Germline lookup yields CDR1 LNHDA and CDR2 SQIVND (reference sequence). Trimming shortened V by 3 bases and J by 4 bases, and 15 bases separated the two germline ends. The CDR3 runs to 15 residues. Written as DNA, the CDR3 is TGTGCCAGTAGTATTAGGGCAGAACGGGGCACTGAAGCTTTCTTT. Translating gives CASSIRAERGTEAFF. Using reference TRBV19 and TRBJ1-1 for the parts outside the CDR3, the full variable domain is DGGITQSPKYLFRKEGQNVTLSCEQNLNHDAMYWYRQDPGQGLRLIYYSQIVNDFQKGDIAEGYSVSREKKESFPLTVTSAQKNPTAFYLCASSIRAERGTEAFFGQGTRLTVV.

The chain uses TRBV7-2 and TRBJ2-5; the match to TRBD1 covers 8 bases. V was pared by 1 base and J by 1 base, with 8 bases of the junction left unmatched. This CDR3 has 17 amino acids. Per germline, CDR1 SGHTA and CDR2 FQGNSA. Here the CDR3 DNA reads TGTGCCAGCAGCTTAGGGGTAACAGGGGGACTCCAAGAGACCCAGTACTTC. It yields the protein CASSLGVTGGLQETQYF.

The J gene is TRBJ2-5, the V gene TRBV2, with 7 bases that match TRBD2. Trimming took 6 bases from V and 2 from J; bases not matched to a gene: 6. This CDR3 spans 14 amino acids. Looked up from germline, CDR1 is SNHLY and CDR2 is FYNNEI. The CDR3 reads CASSAGTTQETQYF. Written as DNA, the CDR3 is TGTGCCAGCAGCGCCGGGACTACTCAAGAGACCCAGTACTTC.

This clone was counted a single time. The rearrangement uses TRBV5-6 and TRBJ1-2, with D possibly matching TRBD1 (6 bases). V lost 7 bases, J lost 4 bases, and 14 bases lay in between. Germline CDR1 is SGHDT and CDR2 is YYEEEE. The CDR3 totals 13 residues. The CDR3 is CASCSSQGYGYTF. The CDR3 coding sequence is TGTGCCAGCTGCTCTTCACAGGGCTATGGCTACACCTTC.